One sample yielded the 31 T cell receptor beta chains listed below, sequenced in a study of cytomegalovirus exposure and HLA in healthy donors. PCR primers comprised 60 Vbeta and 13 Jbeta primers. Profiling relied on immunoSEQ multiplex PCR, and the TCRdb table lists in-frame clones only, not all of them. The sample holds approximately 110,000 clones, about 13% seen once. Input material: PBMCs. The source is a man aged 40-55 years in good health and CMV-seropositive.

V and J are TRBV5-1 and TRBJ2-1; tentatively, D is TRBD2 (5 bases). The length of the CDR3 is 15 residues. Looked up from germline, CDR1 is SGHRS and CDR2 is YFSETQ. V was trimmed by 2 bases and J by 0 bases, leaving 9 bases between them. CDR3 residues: CASSLTDFSYNEQFF. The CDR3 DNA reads TGCGCCAGCAGCTTAACGGACTTCTCCTACAATGAGCAGTTCTTC.

The CDR3 bases are TGCGCCAGCAGCCAATTTAGCTTAGTGGAAGAGACCCAGTACTTC. The encoded protein is CASSQFSLVEETQYF. The rearrangement uses TRBV4-1 and TRBJ2-5; D call uncertain. Germline loops: CDR1 MGHRA, CDR2 YSYEKL. The CDR3 loop spans 15 amino acids. Trimming took off 2 bases at V and 3 bases at J, with 13 bases between the two ends.

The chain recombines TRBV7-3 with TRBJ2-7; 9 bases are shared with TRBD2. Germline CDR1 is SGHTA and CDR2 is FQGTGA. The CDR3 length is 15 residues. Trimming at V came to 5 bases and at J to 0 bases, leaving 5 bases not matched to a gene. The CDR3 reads CASSLGLASSYEQYF. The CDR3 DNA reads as TGTGCCAGCAGCCTCGGACTAGCGAGCTCCTACGAGCAGTACTTC.

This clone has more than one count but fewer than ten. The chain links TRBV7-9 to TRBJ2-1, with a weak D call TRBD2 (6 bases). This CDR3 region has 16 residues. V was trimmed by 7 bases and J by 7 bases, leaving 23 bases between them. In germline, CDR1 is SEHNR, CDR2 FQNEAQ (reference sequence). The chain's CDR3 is CASTPGPGARVNEQFF. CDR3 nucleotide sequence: TGTGCCAGCACTCCGGGGCCGGGAGCCAGAGTAAATGAGCAGTTCTTC.

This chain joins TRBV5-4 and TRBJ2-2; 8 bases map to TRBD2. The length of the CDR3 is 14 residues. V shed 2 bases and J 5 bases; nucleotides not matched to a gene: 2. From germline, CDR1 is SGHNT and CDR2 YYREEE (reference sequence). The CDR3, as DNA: TGTGCCAGCAGCTTTACGGGAGGGACCGGGGAGCTGTTTTTT. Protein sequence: CASSFTGGTGELFF.

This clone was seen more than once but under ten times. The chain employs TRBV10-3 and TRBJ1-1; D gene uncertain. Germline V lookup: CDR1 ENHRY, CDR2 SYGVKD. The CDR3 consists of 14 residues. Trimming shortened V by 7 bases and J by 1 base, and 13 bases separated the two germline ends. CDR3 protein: CAIKDLGKNTEAFF. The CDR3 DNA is TGTGCCATCAAAGACCTCGGGAAGAACACTGAAGCTTTCTTT.

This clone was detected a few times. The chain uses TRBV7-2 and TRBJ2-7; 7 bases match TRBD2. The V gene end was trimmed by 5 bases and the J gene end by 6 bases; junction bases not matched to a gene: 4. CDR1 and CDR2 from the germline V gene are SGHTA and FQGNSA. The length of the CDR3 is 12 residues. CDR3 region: CASSRLAGEQYF. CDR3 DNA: TGTGCCAGCAGCCGACTAGCCGGCGAGCAGTACTTC.

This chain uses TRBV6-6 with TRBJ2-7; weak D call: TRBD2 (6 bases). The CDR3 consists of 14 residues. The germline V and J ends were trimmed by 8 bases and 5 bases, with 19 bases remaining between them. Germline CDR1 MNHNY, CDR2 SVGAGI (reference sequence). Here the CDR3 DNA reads TGTGCCAGCGGGTCTGGGGGACTCCCTAACGAGCAGTACTTC. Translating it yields CASGSGGLPNEQYF.

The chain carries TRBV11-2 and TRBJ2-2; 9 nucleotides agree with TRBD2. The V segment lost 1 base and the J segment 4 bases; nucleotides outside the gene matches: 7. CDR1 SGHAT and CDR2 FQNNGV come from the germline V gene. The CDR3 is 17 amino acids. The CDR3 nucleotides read TGTGCCAGCAGCTTAGTCGAGACTAGCGGTCCCACCGGGGAGCTGTTTTTT. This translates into CASSLVETSGPTGELFF.

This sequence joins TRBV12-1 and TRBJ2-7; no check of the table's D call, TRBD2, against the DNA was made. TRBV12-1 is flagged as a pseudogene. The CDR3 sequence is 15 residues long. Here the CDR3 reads CASSFDSGRTYEQYF. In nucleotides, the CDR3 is TGTGCCAGCAGCTTTGACAGCGGGAGAACCTACGAGCAGTACTTC.

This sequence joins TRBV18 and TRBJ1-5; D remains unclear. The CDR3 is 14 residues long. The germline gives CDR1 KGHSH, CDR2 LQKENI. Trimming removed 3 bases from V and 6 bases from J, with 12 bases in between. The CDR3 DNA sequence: TGTGCCAGCTCACCCTATGGGGAGGGTCAGCCCCAGCATTTT. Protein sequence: CASSPYGEGQPQHF.

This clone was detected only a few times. CDR3 in amino acids: CASSLAAGPTYEQYF. Written as DNA, the CDR3 is TGTGCCAGCAGCTTAGCGGCGGGACCGACCTACGAGCAGTACTTC. The chain recombines TRBV7-8 with TRBJ2-7, with a tentative D call TRBD2 (6 bases). The CDR3 totals 15 residues. Germline loops: CDR1 SGHVS, CDR2 FQNEAQ. The V end was cut by 0 bases, the J end by 2 bases, with 11 bases between.

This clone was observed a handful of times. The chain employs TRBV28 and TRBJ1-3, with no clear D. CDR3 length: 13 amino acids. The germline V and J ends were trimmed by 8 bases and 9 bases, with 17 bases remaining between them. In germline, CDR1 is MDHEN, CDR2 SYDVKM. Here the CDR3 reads CASAPPASFTIYF. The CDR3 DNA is TGTGCCAGCGCCCCCCCTGCAAGCTTCACCATATATTTT.

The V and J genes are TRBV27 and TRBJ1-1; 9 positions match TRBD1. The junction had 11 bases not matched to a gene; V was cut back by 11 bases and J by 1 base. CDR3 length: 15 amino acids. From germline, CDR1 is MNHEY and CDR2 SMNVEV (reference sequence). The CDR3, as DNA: TGTGCCGCCACACCCTCACAGGGGGCGAACACTGAAGCTTTCTTT. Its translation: CAATPSQGANTEAFF.

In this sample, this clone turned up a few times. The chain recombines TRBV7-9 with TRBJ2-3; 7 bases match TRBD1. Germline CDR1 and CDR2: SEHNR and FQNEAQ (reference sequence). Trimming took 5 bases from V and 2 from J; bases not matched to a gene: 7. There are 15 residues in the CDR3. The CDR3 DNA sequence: TGTGCCAGCAGCAACTGGGACAGCCCCACAGATACGCAGTATTTT. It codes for CASSNWDSPTDTQYF.

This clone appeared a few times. CDR3 DNA: TGTGCCAGCACCCTTGGGGAGGGCACCGGGGAGCTGTTTTTT. Amino acids: CASTLGEGTGELFF. This rearrangement joins TRBV5-6 to TRBJ2-2, with 7 bases fitting TRBD2. The CDR3 length is 14 residues. J was trimmed by 4 bases and V by 6 bases; bases with no gene match: 6. Germline V lookup: CDR1 SGHDT, CDR2 YYEEEE. Full variable domain (outside the CDR3, taken from reference TRBV5-6 and TRBJ2-2): DAGVTQSPTHLIKTRGQQVTLRCSPKSGHDTVSWYQQALGQGPQFIFQYYEEEERQRGNFPDRFSGHQFPNYSSELNVNALLLGDSALYLCASTLGEGTGELFFGEGSRLTVL.

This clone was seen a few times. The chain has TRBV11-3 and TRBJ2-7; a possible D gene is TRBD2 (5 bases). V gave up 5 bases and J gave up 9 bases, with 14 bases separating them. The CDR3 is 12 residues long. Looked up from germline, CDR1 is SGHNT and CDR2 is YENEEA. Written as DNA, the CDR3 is TGTGCCAGCAGCCTCCCAGGAGGTGTGCAGTACTTC. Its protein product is CASSLPGGVQYF.

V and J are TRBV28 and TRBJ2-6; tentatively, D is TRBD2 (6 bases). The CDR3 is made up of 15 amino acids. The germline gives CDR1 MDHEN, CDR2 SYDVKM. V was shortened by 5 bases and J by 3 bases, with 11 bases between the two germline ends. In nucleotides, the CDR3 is TGTGCCAGCAGTACACGGGAGTATGGGGCCAACGTCCTGACTTTC. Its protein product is CASSTREYGANVLTF.

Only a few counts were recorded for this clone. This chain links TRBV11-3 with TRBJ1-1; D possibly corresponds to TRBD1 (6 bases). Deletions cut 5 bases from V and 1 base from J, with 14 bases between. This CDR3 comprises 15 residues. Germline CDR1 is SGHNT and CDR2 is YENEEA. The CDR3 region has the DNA TGTGCCAGCAGCCCGCCGGGAGGGGGGAACACTGAAGCTTTCTTT. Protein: CASSPPGGGNTEAFF.

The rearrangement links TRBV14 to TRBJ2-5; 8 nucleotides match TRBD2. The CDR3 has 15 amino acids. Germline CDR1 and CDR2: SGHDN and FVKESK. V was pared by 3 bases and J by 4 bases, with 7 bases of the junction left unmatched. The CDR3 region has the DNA TGTGCCAGCAGCCAGCTACTAGCGGTATCAGAGACCCAGTACTTC. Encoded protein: CASSQLLAVSETQYF.

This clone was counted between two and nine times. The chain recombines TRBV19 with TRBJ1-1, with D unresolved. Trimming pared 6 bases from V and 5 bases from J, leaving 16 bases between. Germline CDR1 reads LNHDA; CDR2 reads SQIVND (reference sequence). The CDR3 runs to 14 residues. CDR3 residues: CASRLTVPGTEAFF. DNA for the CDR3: TGTGCCAGTAGGTTAACAGTCCCGGGGACTGAAGCTTTCTTT.

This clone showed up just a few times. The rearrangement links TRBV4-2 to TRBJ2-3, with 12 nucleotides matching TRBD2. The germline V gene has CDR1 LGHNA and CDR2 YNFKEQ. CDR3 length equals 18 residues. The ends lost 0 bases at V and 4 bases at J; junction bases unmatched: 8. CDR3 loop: CASSQDGLAGRRADTQYF. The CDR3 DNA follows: TGTGCCAGCAGCCAAGATGGACTAGCGGGACGTCGGGCAGATACGCAGTATTTT.

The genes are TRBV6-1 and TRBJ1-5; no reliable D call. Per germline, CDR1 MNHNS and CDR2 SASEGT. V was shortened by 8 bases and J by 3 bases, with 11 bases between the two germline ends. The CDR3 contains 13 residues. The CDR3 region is CASRLQNNQPQHF. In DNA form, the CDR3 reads TGTGCCAGCCGGCTACAGAACAATCAGCCCCAGCATTTT.

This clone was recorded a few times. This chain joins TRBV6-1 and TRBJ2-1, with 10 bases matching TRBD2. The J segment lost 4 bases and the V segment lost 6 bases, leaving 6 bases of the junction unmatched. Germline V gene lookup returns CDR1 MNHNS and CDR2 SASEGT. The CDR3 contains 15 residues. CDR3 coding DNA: TGTGCCAGCAGCGAGCTAGCGGGAGAGTACAATGAGCAGTTCTTC. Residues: CASSELAGEYNEQFF.

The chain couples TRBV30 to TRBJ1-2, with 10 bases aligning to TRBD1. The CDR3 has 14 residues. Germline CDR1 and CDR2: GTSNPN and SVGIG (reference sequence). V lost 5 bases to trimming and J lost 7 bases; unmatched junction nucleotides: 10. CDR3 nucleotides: TGTGCCTGGGGCCAGACAGGGGGCAGGGGTGGCTACACCTTC. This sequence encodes CAWGQTGGRGGYTF.

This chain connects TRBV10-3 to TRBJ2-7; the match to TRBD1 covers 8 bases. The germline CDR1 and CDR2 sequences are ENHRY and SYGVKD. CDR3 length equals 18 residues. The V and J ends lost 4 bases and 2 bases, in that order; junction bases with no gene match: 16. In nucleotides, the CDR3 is TGTGCCATCAGTGCCACCTTTCCTCCGGACAGGGACCCCTACGAGCAGTACTTC. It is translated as CAISATFPPDRDPYEQYF.

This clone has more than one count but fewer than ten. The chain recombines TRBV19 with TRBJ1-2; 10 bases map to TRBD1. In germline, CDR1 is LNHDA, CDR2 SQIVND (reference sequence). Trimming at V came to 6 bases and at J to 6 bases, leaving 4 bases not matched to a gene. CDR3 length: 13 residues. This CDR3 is CASSDRGRDGYTF. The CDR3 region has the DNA TGTGCCAGTAGCGACAGGGGGCGTGATGGCTACACCTTC. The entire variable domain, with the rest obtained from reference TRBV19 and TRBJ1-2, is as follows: DGGITQSPKYLFRKEGQNVTLSCEQNLNHDAMYWYRQDPGQGLRLIYYSQIVNDFQKGDIAEGYSVSREKKESFPLTVTSAQKNPTAFYLCASSDRGRDGYTFGSGTRLTVV.

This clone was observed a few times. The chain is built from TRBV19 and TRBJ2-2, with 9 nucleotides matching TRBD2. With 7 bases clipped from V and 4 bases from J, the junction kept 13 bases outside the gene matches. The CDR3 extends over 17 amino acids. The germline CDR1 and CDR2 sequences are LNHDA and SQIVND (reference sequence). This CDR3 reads CASIGASGTGGTGELFF. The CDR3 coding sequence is TGTGCCAGTATAGGGGCTAGCGGGACTGGTGGCACCGGGGAGCTGTTTTTT.

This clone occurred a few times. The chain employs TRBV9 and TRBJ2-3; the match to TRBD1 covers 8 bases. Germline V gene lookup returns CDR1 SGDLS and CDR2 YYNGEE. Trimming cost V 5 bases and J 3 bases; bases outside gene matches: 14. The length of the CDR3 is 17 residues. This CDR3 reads CASSLKWTGSLTDTQYF. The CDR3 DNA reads TGTGCCAGCAGTCTAAAATGGACAGGGTCTCTTACAGATACGCAGTATTTT.

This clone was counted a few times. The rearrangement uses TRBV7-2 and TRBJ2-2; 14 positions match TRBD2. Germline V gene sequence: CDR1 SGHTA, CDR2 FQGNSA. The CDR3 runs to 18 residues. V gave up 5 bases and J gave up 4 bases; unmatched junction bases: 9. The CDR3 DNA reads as TGTGCCAGCAGCCCTTCGGGACTAGCGGGAGTAGGCACCGGGGAGCTGTTTTTT. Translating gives CASSPSGLAGVGTGELFF. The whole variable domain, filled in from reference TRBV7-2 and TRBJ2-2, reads GAGVSQSPSNKVTEKGKDVELRCDPISGHTALYWYRQSLGQGLEFLIYFQGNSAPDKSGLPSDRFSAERTGGSVSTLTIQRTQQEDSAVYLCASSPSGLAGVGTGELFFGEGSRLTVL.

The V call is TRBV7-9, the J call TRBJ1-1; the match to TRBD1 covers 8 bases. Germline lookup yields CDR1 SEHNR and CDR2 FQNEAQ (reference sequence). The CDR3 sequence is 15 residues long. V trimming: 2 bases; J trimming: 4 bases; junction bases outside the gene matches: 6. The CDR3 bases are TGTGCCAGCAGCTTATACGCAGGGGGCGGCACTGAAGCTTTCTTT. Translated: CASSLYAGGGTEAFF.